Below are 15 T cell receptor beta chains sequenced from a single sample in a study of T cell changes during pregnancy in multiple sclerosis (dated by TCRdb to the late 2010s). Library creation used the immunoSEQ multiplex PCR assay. TCRdb mirrors the immuneACCESS table, restricted to in-frame sequences. Some clones are absent from its copies; in checked studies, under half trace to an unresolved V gene, and the reason for the others is unknown. Here the sample has over 60,000 clones; roughly nine tenths occur a single time. 0.7% of the sample lies in the top ten. The sequenced sample was peripheral blood, obtained in the third trimester of pregnancy. The receptors derive from a female donor in good health, enrolled as a control in a pregnancy study.

This chain connects TRBV7-9 to TRBJ1-1; no reliable D call. The germline gives CDR1 SEHNR, CDR2 FQNEAQ (reference sequence). V lost 4 bases and J lost 4, with 13 bases in between. This CDR3 is built from 14 residues. The CDR3 coding sequence is TGTGCCAGCAGCTCGGGTTTGGGTAGCACTGAAGCTTTCTTT. It is translated as CASSSGLGSTEAFF. The whole variable domain, filled in from reference TRBV7-9 and TRBJ1-1, reads DTGVSQNPRHKITKRGQNVTFRCDPISEHNRLYWYRQTLGQGPEFLTYFQNEAQLEKSRLLSDRFSAERPKGSFSTLEIQRTEQGDSAMYLCASSSGLGSTEAFFGQGTRLTVV.

This chain connects TRBV19 to TRBJ1-5; perhaps TRBD1 as D (6 bases). CDR3 length equals 19 residues. Looked up from germline, CDR1 is LNHDA and CDR2 is SQIVND (reference sequence). V was pared by 3 bases and J by 0 bases, with 21 bases between. This CDR3 is CASSMPRAGGLYSNQPQHF. As DNA, the CDR3 is TGTGCCAGTAGTATGCCGCGTGCGGGGGGCTTGTATAGCAATCAGCCCCAGCATTTT. Full variable domain (outside the CDR3, taken from reference TRBV19 and TRBJ1-5): DGGITQSPKYLFRKEGQNVTLSCEQNLNHDAMYWYRQDPGQGLRLIYYSQIVNDFQKGDIAEGYSVSREKKESFPLTVTSAQKNPTAFYLCASSMPRAGGLYSNQPQHFGDGTRLSIL.

The genes are TRBV27 and TRBJ2-2; D remains ambiguous. The CDR3 is 14 residues long. Trimming took off 7 bases at V and 2 bases at J, with 11 bases between the two ends. Germline V gives CDR1 MNHEY, CDR2 SMNVEV (reference sequence). As DNA, the CDR3 is TGTGCCAGCACCCTTGCACATAACACCGGGGAGCTGTTTTTT. This encodes CASTLAHNTGELFF.

J is TRBJ2-1 and V is TRBV6-6; 16 bases are a match to TRBD2. CDR1 and CDR2 (germline): MNHNY, SVGAGI (reference sequence). V gave up 0 bases and J gave up 7 bases; unmatched junction bases: 0. This CDR3 is built from 16 residues. The CDR3 loop is CASSYSGLAGGNEQFF. The CDR3 nucleotides read TGTGCCAGCAGTTACTCGGGACTAGCGGGGGGGAATGAGCAGTTCTTC.

V is TRBV6-1 and J is TRBJ1-1; D call uncertain. The CDR3 is 15 residues long. V was shortened by 7 bases and J by 1 base, with 16 bases between the two germline ends. Germline values: CDR1 MNHNS, CDR2 SASEGT. DNA of the CDR3: TGTGCCAGCAATGACCCCCGGCGGGAGAACACTGAAGCTTTCTTT. It codes for CASNDPRRENTEAFF.

The chain combines TRBV6-4 with TRBJ2-3; no reliable D call. This CDR3 has 14 residues. V lost 5 bases, J lost 0 bases, and 9 bases lay in between. CDR1 and CDR2 (germline): MRHNA, SNTAGT. The CDR3 DNA follows: TGTGCCAGCAGTACCTCGACTAGCACAGATACGCAGTATTTT. Translation: CASSTSTSTDTQYF.

CDR3 sequence reads: CASSYSTAYKVEAFF. In nucleotides, the CDR3 is TGTGCCAGCAGTTACAGCACAGCCTATAAGGTTGAAGCTTTCTTT. The V gene is TRBV6-7, the J gene TRBJ1-1, with no clear D. TRBV6-7 is given ORF status, its function remaining uncertain. Trimming cost V 2 bases and J 7 bases, with 17 bases left between them. There are 15 residues in the CDR3.

The rearrangement joins TRBV5-6 to TRBJ1-1; D may be TRBD1 (5 bases). The CDR3 contains 13 residues. Germline values: CDR1 SGHDT, CDR2 YYEEEE. V was shortened by 4 bases and J by 2 bases, with 9 bases between the two germline ends. CDR3 bases: TGTGCCAGCAGCAACCAGGGCAACACTGAAGCTTTCTTT. Translation: CASSNQGNTEAFF. The variable domain in full, with the rest retrieved from reference TRBV5-6 and TRBJ1-1, is DAGVTQSPTHLIKTRGQQVTLRCSPKSGHDTVSWYQQALGQGPQFIFQYYEEEERQRGNFPDRFSGHQFPNYSSELNVNALLLGDSALYLCASSNQGNTEAFFGQGTRLTVV.

The chain couples TRBV7-9 to TRBJ2-5; tentatively, D is TRBD1 (5 bases). V lost 1 base to trimming and J lost 1 base, with 13 bases between them. The CDR3 is 16 residues long. Germline lookup yields CDR1 SEHNR and CDR2 FQNEAQ (reference sequence). Here the CDR3 reads CASSLGVDSTQETQYF. CDR3 nucleotides: TGTGCCAGCAGCTTAGGGGTAGACAGTACCCAAGAGACCCAGTACTTC.

This clone came up once. The V and J genes are TRBV16 and TRBJ1-2; 8 bases line up with TRBD1. Germline CDR1 reads KGHSY; CDR2 reads FQNENV. CDR3 length: 14 amino acids. After removal of 6 bases from V and 7 bases from J, the junction contained 10 bases not matched to a gene. CDR3 sequence: CASRSTGGSAGYTF. The DNA of the CDR3 is TGTGCCAGCAGGAGTACAGGGGGGTCAGCTGGCTACACCTTC.

The rearrangement uses TRBV28 and TRBJ1-5, with 10 nucleotides matching TRBD1. Germline V CDR1 and CDR2: MDHEN, SYDVKM. V gave up 8 bases and J gave up 1 base; unmatched junction bases: 11. CDR3 length: 17 residues. The CDR3 coding sequence is TGTGCCAGCCGGTCGCCCTGGGACAGGGGAAGCAATCAGCCCCAGCATTTT. The encoded protein is CASRSPWDRGSNQPQHF.

The chain couples TRBV28 to TRBJ1-2, with TRBD1 matching over 8 bases. Germline V gives CDR1 MDHEN, CDR2 SYDVKM. The J segment lost 1 base and the V segment lost 6 bases, leaving 10 bases of the junction unmatched. The CDR3 spans 16 residues. DNA of the CDR3: TGTGCCAGCAGCCCGACCTCGGGACAGGTTAACTATGGCTACACCTTC. Residues: CASSPTSGQVNYGYTF.

This chain joins TRBV7-8 and TRBJ1-5; no clear D. CDR3 length equals 17 residues. The germline CDR1 and CDR2 sequences are SGHVS and FQNEAQ. The V gene lost 0 bases and the J gene lost 0 bases, with 12 bases spanning the gap. The CDR3 DNA is TGTGCCAGCAGCTTAGCTGGCAGCGCTTATAGCAATCAGCCCCAGCATTTT. It translates to CASSLAGSAYSNQPQHF.

The chain is built from TRBV6-5 and TRBJ2-1, with 7 bases matching TRBD1. Germline lookup yields CDR1 MNHEY and CDR2 SVGAGI. With 6 bases clipped from V and 1 base from J, the junction kept 6 bases outside the gene matches. The CDR3 sequence is 15 residues long. Here the CDR3 reads CASSRQGRSYNEQFF. The CDR3 nucleotides read TGTGCCAGCAGCCGACAGGGTCGGTCCTACAATGAGCAGTTCTTC.

This chain joins TRBV19 and TRBJ1-2; weak D call: TRBD1 (6 bases). This CDR3 is built from 18 residues. Trimming removed 4 bases from V and 4 bases from J, with 25 bases in between. CDR1 and CDR2 from the germline V gene are LNHDA and SQIVND (reference sequence). The CDR3 coding sequence is TGTGCCAGTAGTAATAGCATTCGTTGGGGGCAGGATGGCTATGGCTACACCTTC. This encodes CASSNSIRWGQDGYGYTF.